Given below is one T cell receptor beta chain in context. The record originates from a study of blood T cell repertoires in COVID-19. As for the study in general: The cDNA or gDNA used as material had been derived from T cells, B-cell-depleted T cells, or PBMCs.

Per the original data handling: The assay estimated nucleated cells by amplifying reference gene primers. The table came from immunoSEQ multiplex PCR; TCRdb's copy has only in-frame clones and leaves some out. That table furnishes V, J and clone size, whereas the DNA furnished D and trimming. The sample includes about 64,000 clones, 70% to 90% seen only once; the top ten take more than 0.95%. This clonotype was obtained from a man between 35 and 55 years old with acute or convalescent COVID-19. The source material was peripheral blood.

CDR3 protein: CASSRDRAEETQYF. Here the CDR3 DNA reads TGTGCCAGCAGCCGGGACAGGGCAGAGGAGACCCAGTACTTC. This chain uses TRBV7-2 with TRBJ2-5; 9 nucleotides agree with TRBD1. CDR1 and CDR2 from the germline V gene are SGHTA and FQGNSA. Unmatched junction bases numbered 6, after V lost 5 bases and J lost 5 bases. The CDR3 runs to 14 residues.